The 14 T cell receptor beta chains presented below share a single source sample, sequenced in a study of beta chain features in type 1 diabetes. Investigators reverse transcribed all isolated RNA, so they sequenced expressed TCRB transcripts. Produced via immunoSEQ multiplex PCR; TCRdb's table is partial and in-frame only. Altogether 310,000 or so clones are present, roughly 9% being singletons, with the ten largest covering over 0.95%. Findings of the study overall: When Type 1 diabetes patients were examined, their TCRB CDR3s proved moderately but significantly shorter in all four CD4+ subsets.

Their antigens remain unidentified. Source material: central memory CD4+ T cells from blood. These receptors were obtained from a man aged 25-45 years with type 1 diabetes.

CDR3 sequence: CASSLGYGGYEQYF. CDR3 in DNA: TGTGCCAGCAGCTTAGGTTACGGCGGATACGAGCAGTACTTC. This chain links TRBV11-2 with TRBJ2-7; D gene ambiguous. The V gene lost 1 base and the J gene lost 4 bases, with 11 bases spanning the gap. The germline CDR1 and CDR2 sequences are SGHAT and FQNNGV. This CDR3 comprises 14 residues.

The chain has TRBV5-4 and TRBJ1-2; a possible D gene is TRBD1 (5 bases). Germline V gene sequence: CDR1 SGHNT, CDR2 YYREEE (reference sequence). Trimming shortened V by 1 base and J by 6 bases, and 19 bases separated the two germline ends. The CDR3 spans 16 residues. CDR3 nucleotides: TGTGCCAGCAGCTTGAGGGGTCGGGTTTTGGGCGATGGCTACACCTTC. It specifies CASSLRGRVLGDGYTF. Looking up the rest from reference TRBV5-4 and TRBJ1-2 gives the full variable domain: ETGVTQSPTHLIKTRGQQVTLRCSSQSGHNTVSWYQQALGQGPQFIFQYYREEENGRGNFPPRFSGLQFPNYSSELNVNALELDDSALYLCASSLRGRVLGDGYTFGSGTRLTVV.

The V call is TRBV6-5, the J call TRBJ2-7; no firm D call. Germline CDR1 is MNHEY and CDR2 is SVGAGI. The CDR3 length is 12 residues. The V end lost 8 bases, the J end lost 7 bases, and 15 bases lay between the germline ends. The DNA for the CDR3 is TGTGCCAGCGGTTTCCTCAGTGGGGAGCAGTACTTC. As protein: CASGFLSGEQYF.

This clone was detected ten times or more. The chain carries TRBV2 and TRBJ2-5; 9 nucleotides align to TRBD2. The CDR3 consists of 13 residues. Germline CDR1 SNHLY, CDR2 FYNNEI. The J segment lost 7 bases and the V segment lost 3 bases, leaving 3 bases of the junction unmatched. The CDR3 DNA follows: TGTGCCAGCAGTGATAGCGGGGGAACGACCCAGTACTTC. This translates into CASSDSGGTTQYF.

This clone showed up many times. This chain uses TRBV7-9 with TRBJ1-2; perhaps TRBD1 as D (6 bases). Germline V gives CDR1 SEHNR, CDR2 FQNEAQ (reference sequence). This CDR3 has 15 residues. Trimming took 5 bases from V and 2 from J, leaving 15 bases between them. CDR3 in DNA: TGTGCCAGCAGCCCGACAGGTCTCCGGAACTATGGCTACACCTTC. Protein sequence: CASSPTGLRNYGYTF.

This clone was recorded many times. The V gene is TRBV14, the J gene TRBJ2-2, with D hard to call. The V gene lost 4 bases and the J gene lost 1 base, with 7 bases spanning the gap. Germline V gives CDR1 SGHDN, CDR2 FVKESK. This CDR3 has 14 residues. CDR3 in amino acids: CASSLQLNTGELFF. As DNA, the CDR3 is TGTGCCAGCAGCCTCCAACTGAACACCGGGGAGCTGTTTTTT.

The genes are TRBV5-6 and TRBJ2-7; 9 bases align to TRBD1. The germline V gene encodes CDR1 SGHDT and CDR2 YYEEEE. The V gene end was trimmed by 4 bases and the J gene end by 5 bases; junction bases not matched to a gene: 10. The CDR3 covers 15 residues. CDR3 in amino acids: CASSIRDRVVHEQYF. For the CDR3, the DNA is TGTGCCAGCAGCATCCGGGACAGGGTGGTCCACGAGCAGTACTTC.

The DNA for the CDR3 is TGCGCCAGCAGCCTAGGGGCGGGGGGCGGCTACAATGAGCAGTTCTTC. This translates into CASSLGAGGGYNEQFF. This sequence joins TRBV5-1 and TRBJ2-1; 8 bases are a match to TRBD2. The germline gives CDR1 SGHRS, CDR2 YFSETQ. The ends lost 4 bases at V and 3 bases at J; junction bases unmatched: 9. The CDR3 loop spans 16 amino acids.

This clone was recorded at least ten times. The chain couples TRBV10-3 to TRBJ2-7; D ambiguous. V lost 6 bases, J lost 2 bases, and 5 bases lay in between. The CDR3 spans 11 residues. In germline, CDR1 is ENHRY, CDR2 SYGVKD. The CDR3 bases are TGTGCCATCAGCAACCCCTACGAGCAGTACTTC. Translating it yields CAISNPYEQYF.

This clone has a handful of counts. Because the CDR3's place on the DNA is in doubt, the DNA is left out and the CDR3 is given as listed by TCRdb. The chain combines TRBV29-1 with TRBJ2-3; TRBD2, the D gene given by the table, was not confirmed from the DNA. Germline-derived CDR1 and CDR2 are SQVTM and ANQGSEA. Ends included, the CDR3 has 15 residues. CDR3 loop: CSAALIAGSTDTQYF.

This clone has just a few counts. The chain has TRBV6-5 and TRBJ1-6, with D possibly matching TRBD1 (5 bases). This CDR3 is 13 amino acids long. In germline, CDR1 is MNHEY, CDR2 SVGAGI. The V and J ends lost 7 bases and 13 bases respectively, with 17 bases between them. CDR3 coding DNA: TGTGCCAGCAAAAAAAGGGCAGGGCAGCCCCTCCACTTT. Its translation: CASKKRAGQPLHF.

This clone was seen many times. The chain links TRBV7-9 to TRBJ2-2, with D possibly being TRBD1 (6 bases). The germline V gene encodes CDR1 SEHNR and CDR2 FQNEAQ (reference sequence). Deletions cut 4 bases from V and 2 bases from J, with 14 bases between. This CDR3 has 16 amino acids. CDR3 in DNA: TGTGCCAGCAGCTCTGACCGGGACACAAACACCGGGGAGCTGTTTTTT. Protein product: CASSSDRDTNTGELFF.

This sequence joins TRBV25-1 and TRBJ1-2, with 9 bases aligning to TRBD1. The CDR3 spans 14 residues. V shed 5 bases, J shed 2 bases, and the junction held 3 bases outside the gene matches. Germline CDR1 reads MGHDK; CDR2 reads SYGVNS. This chain's CDR3 is CASSLQGANYGYTF. Here the CDR3 DNA reads TGTGCCAGCAGTCTACAGGGGGCAAACTATGGCTACACCTTC.

The chain combines TRBV19 with TRBJ2-5, with 8 bases lining up with TRBD2. This CDR3 has 14 residues. J gave up 2 bases and V 5 bases, and 4 bases lay outside the gene matches. Germline V gives CDR1 LNHDA, CDR2 SQIVND (reference sequence). The CDR3 spells CASSPRGGQETQYF. The CDR3 DNA reads as TGTGCCAGTAGTCCACGGGGGGGACAAGAGACCCAGTACTTC.